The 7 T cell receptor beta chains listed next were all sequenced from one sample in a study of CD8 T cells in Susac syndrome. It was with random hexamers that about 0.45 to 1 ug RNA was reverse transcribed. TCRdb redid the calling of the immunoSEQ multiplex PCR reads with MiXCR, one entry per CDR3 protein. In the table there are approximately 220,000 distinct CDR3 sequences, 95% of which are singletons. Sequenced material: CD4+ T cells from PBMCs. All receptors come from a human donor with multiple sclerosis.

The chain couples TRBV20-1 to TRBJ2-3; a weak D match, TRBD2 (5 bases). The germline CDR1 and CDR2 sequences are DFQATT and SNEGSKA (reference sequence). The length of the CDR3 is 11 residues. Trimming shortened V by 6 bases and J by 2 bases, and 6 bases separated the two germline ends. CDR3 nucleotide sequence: TGCAGTGCAGCGGACACAGATACGCAGTATTTT. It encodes CSAADTDTQYF.

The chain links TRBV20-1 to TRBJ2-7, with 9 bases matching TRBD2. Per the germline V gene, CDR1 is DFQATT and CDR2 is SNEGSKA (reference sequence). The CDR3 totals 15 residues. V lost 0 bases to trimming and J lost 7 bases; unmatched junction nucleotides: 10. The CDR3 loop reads CSARDQAGGPREQYF. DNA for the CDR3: TGCAGTGCTAGAGATCAGGCGGGGGGGCCTAGGGAGCAGTACTTC.

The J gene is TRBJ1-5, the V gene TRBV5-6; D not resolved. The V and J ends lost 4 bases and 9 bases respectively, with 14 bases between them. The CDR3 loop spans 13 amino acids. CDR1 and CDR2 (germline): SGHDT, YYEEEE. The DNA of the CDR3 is TGTGCCAGCAGCCGCGACCGGGAACGGCCCCAGCATTTT. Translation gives CASSRDRERPQHF. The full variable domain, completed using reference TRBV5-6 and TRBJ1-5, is DAGVTQSPTHLIKTRGQQVTLRCSPKSGHDTVSWYQQALGQGPQFIFQYYEEEERQRGNFPDRFSGHQFPNYSSELNVNALLLGDSALYLCASSRDRERPQHFGDGTRLSIL.

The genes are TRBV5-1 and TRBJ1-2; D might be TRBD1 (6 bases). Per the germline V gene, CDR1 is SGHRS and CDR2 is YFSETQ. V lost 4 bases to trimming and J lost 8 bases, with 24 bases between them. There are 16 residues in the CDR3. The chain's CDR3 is CASSEQGQAPTYGYTF. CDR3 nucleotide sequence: TGCGCCAGCAGCGAACAGGGCCAGGCCCCCACTTACGGCTACACCTTC. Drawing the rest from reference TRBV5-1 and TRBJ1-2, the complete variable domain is KAGVTQTPRYLIKTRGQQVTLSCSPISGHRSVSWYQQTPGQGLQFLFEYFSETQRNKGNFPGRFSGRQFSNSRSEMNVSTLELGDSALYLCASSEQGQAPTYGYTFGSGTRLTVV.

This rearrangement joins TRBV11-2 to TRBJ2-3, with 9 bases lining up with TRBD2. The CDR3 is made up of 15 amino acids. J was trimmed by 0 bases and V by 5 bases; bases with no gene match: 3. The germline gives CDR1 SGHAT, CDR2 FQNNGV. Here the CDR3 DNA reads TGTGCCAGCAGCCTTCTAGCGGGGAGCACAGATACGCAGTATTTT. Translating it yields CASSLLAGSTDTQYF.

Here the CDR3 DNA reads TGTGCCAGCAGTTTAGCGTTAACAGGGGATAGGGCTAATGAAAAACTGTTTTTT. Translation gives CASSLALTGDRANEKLFF. The chain links TRBV12-3 or TRBV12-4 to TRBJ1-4; 7 positions agree with TRBD1. V lost 0 bases and J lost 3; bases outside the gene matches: 10. The CDR3 is made up of 18 amino acids.

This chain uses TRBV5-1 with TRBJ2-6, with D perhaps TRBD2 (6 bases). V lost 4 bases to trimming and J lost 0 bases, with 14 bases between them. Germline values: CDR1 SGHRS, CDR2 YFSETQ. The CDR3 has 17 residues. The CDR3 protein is CASSTTGRNSGANVLTF. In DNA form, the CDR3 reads TGCGCCAGCAGCACGACCGGGAGAAACTCTGGGGCCAACGTCCTGACTTTC.